Shown below are 14 T cell receptor beta chains from a single sample sequenced in a study of blood T cell repertoires in COVID-19. Only in-frame clones appear in the TCRdb table, and some are missing; sequencing was by immunoSEQ multiplex PCR. The table shows fewer than 400,000 clones, with 80% to 90% occurring only once. The source material was peripheral blood. The receptor set was obtained from a young man with active or convalescent COVID-19.

This rearrangement joins TRBV6-5 to TRBJ1-1; D is ambiguous. This CDR3 has 14 amino acids. V lost 6 bases and J lost 4, with 15 bases in between. Germline loops: CDR1 MNHEY, CDR2 SVGAGI. CDR3 sequence: CASRGRLSGTEAFF. In nucleotides, the CDR3 is TGTGCCAGCAGAGGTCGCCTCTCAGGCACTGAAGCTTTCTTT.

The chain combines TRBV2 with TRBJ2-7; 8 positions match TRBD2. The CDR3 runs to 15 residues. Germline trimming cut 2 bases from V and 3 bases from J; bases unmatched to any gene: 6. Germline V gene lookup returns CDR1 SNHLY and CDR2 FYNNEI. The CDR3 DNA is TGTGCCAGCAGTGAACCGGGACTAGTGGGCTACGAGCAGTACTTC. Encoded protein: CASSEPGLVGYEQYF.

This chain connects TRBV7-2 to TRBJ1-2, with 7 bases lining up with TRBD1. CDR1 and CDR2 (germline): SGHTA, FQGNSA. The CDR3 totals 15 residues. The J segment lost 7 bases and the V segment lost 1 base, leaving 9 bases of the junction unmatched. CDR3 protein: CASSLDRGTISGYTF. Here the CDR3 DNA reads TGTGCCAGCAGCTTAGACAGGGGCACCATCAGTGGCTACACCTTC.

A few counts support this clone. The chain employs TRBV18 and TRBJ2-7, with 9 bases fitting TRBD2. Per germline, CDR1 KGHSH and CDR2 LQKENI. CDR3 size: 16 residues. The trim removed 4 bases at V and 0 bases at J, leaving 7 bases unmatched. The CDR3, as DNA: TGTGCCAGCTCACGGATTAGCGGGGGTGTCTCCTACGAGCAGTACTTC. Translated, it gives CASSRISGGVSYEQYF.

The rearrangement joins TRBV29-1 to TRBJ2-3, with 9 bases matching TRBD1. The CDR3 runs 13 residues. V shed 6 bases and J 3 bases; nucleotides not matched to a gene: 4. The germline V gene encodes CDR1 SQVTM and CDR2 ANQGSEA. The CDR3 bases are TGCAGCGTGACAGGGGGTTTAACAGATACGCAGTATTTT. It translates to CSVTGGLTDTQYF.

The chain employs TRBV5-1 and TRBJ1-1; TRBD1 agrees at 9 bases. CDR1 SGHRS and CDR2 YFSETQ come from the germline V gene. The CDR3 sequence is 14 residues long. Unmatched junction bases numbered 3, after V lost 4 bases and J lost 2 bases. The CDR3 is CASSGGQGNTEAFF. The CDR3 DNA reads as TGCGCCAGCAGCGGGGGACAGGGAAACACTGAAGCTTTCTTT.

The J gene is TRBJ1-4, the V gene TRBV6-5; D perhaps matches TRBD1 (6 bases). The CDR3 totals 15 residues. Looked up from germline, CDR1 is MNHEY and CDR2 is SVGAGI. V was pared by 6 bases and J by 0 bases, with 11 bases between. DNA of the CDR3: TGTGCCAGCAGGCCCCGGACAGCAACTAATGAAAAACTGTTTTTT. The encoded protein is CASRPRTATNEKLFF.

The V and J genes are TRBV2 and TRBJ2-7; the D gene is possibly TRBD2 (6 bases). V was shortened by 6 bases and J by 3 bases, with 18 bases between the two germline ends. Germline V gene lookup returns CDR1 SNHLY and CDR2 FYNNEI. The CDR3 contains 15 residues. The chain's CDR3 is CASSPAGSALYEQYF. The CDR3 nucleotides are TGTGCCAGCAGCCCCGCGGGGTCCGCACTCTACGAGCAGTACTTC.

The gene calls are TRBV27 and TRBJ2-5; tentatively, D is TRBD2 (5 bases). This CDR3 has 15 amino acids. Germline V gene lookup returns CDR1 MNHEY and CDR2 SMNVEV (reference sequence). V lost 5 bases and J lost 0, with 13 bases in between. CDR3: CASSTIALYQETQYF. CDR3 in DNA: TGTGCCAGCAGTACGATAGCGTTGTACCAAGAGACCCAGTACTTC.

The V and J genes are TRBV9 and TRBJ2-5, with 8 bases fitting TRBD1. This CDR3 is 14 amino acids long. Germline CDR1 reads SGDLS; CDR2 reads YYNGEE. V lost 2 bases and J lost 5; bases outside the gene matches: 5. CDR3 in amino acids: CASSVQGARETQYF. The DNA of the CDR3 is TGTGCCAGCAGCGTCCAGGGGGCGAGGGAGACCCAGTACTTC.

The chain links TRBV6-5 to TRBJ2-7, with a possible D match to TRBD2 (6 bases). In germline, CDR1 is MNHEY, CDR2 SVGAGI. The CDR3 extends over 13 amino acids. V lost 9 bases and J 2 bases, leaving 14 bases between the germline ends. Here the CDR3 reads CASARDLTYEQYF. The CDR3 DNA is TGTGCCAGTGCTCGGGACTTAACCTACGAGCAGTACTTC.

The chain couples TRBV15 to TRBJ1-4; D unresolved. This CDR3 contains 11 residues. Per the germline V gene, CDR1 is LNHNV and CDR2 is YYDKDF (reference sequence). The V gene lost 4 bases and the J gene lost 8 bases, with 5 bases spanning the gap. CDR3 DNA sequence: TGTGCCACCAGCACCTTAGAAAAACTGTTTTTT. It is translated as CATSTLEKLFF.

The chain couples TRBV15 to TRBJ1-5; 7 bases fit TRBD1. CDR1 is LNHNV and CDR2 is YYDKDF in the germline V gene (reference sequence). The CDR3 loop spans 19 amino acids. Trimming at V came to 1 base and at J to 0 bases, leaving 12 bases not matched to a gene. The CDR3 DNA sequence: TGTGCCACCAGCAGAGTCCGCAGGGGGGAATTCTATAGCAATCAGCCCCAGCATTTT. It translates to CATSRVRRGEFYSNQPQHF.

The J gene is TRBJ2-3, the V gene TRBV28, with 7 nucleotides matching TRBD2. The CDR3 is 14 amino acids. The V segment lost 11 bases and the J segment 0 bases; nucleotides outside the gene matches: 8. Per the germline V gene, CDR1 is MDHEN and CDR2 is SYDVKM. The CDR3 coding sequence is TGTGCCCTTGGGACTAAATCTAGCACAGATACGCAGTATTTT. Its protein product is CALGTKSSTDTQYF.